This passage covers 14 T cell receptor beta chains from one sample sequenced in a study of human T cells and chemical hapten exposure (dated by TCRdb to the early 2020s). Taken with the paper, the label for time point translates to: patch test 1, 2 weeks after DPC sensitization. Reading the label with the study, this specimen's treatment or condition is: therapeutic diphenylcyclopropenone sensitization with weekly scalp DPC. Libraries were prepared through RACE. TCRdb lists the instrument as NextSeq 500. Starting from the raw public reads, TCRdb applied fastp trimming at Q25, assembled clones with MiXCR and retained in-frame beta chains. Each CDR3 protein appears once, grouped with its most common genes and DNA. The sample table holds more than 65,000 distinct CDR3 sequences, of which roughly 7.2% were seen once. The ten largest make up around 1.5% of the sample. The sequencing here drew on whole blood, taken in connection with sensitization to the hapten diphenylcyclopropenone (DPC). Source of these receptors: a woman in her 30s with alopecia areata. Some clones in this sample may be carry-over from other donors' samples.

The chain combines TRBV7-9 with TRBJ2-3; TRBD2 agrees at 7 bases. The CDR3 has 16 amino acids. Unmatched junction bases numbered 8, after V lost 4 bases and J lost 1 base. From germline, CDR1 is SEHNR and CDR2 FQNEAQ (reference sequence). In nucleotides, the CDR3 is TGTGCCAGCAGCTCTCCGACTAGCAAACGCACAGATACGCAGTATTTT. Residues: CASSSPTSKRTDTQYF. Variable domain in full (rest from reference TRBV7-9 and TRBJ2-3): DTGVSQNPRHKITKRGQNVTFRCDPISEHNRLYWYRQTLGQGPEFLTYFQNEAQLEKSRLLSDRFSAERPKGSFSTLEIQRTEQGDSAMYLCASSSPTSKRTDTQYFGPGTRLTVL.

This clonotype was detected many times. The chain uses TRBV3-1 and TRBJ1-1; D is undetermined. V was cut by 1 base and J by 4 bases, with 10 bases left in between. CDR1 and CDR2 (germline): LGHDT, YNNKEL (reference sequence). This CDR3 contains 14 residues. The CDR3 sequence is CASSQGIGPTEAFF. The CDR3 region has the DNA TGTGCCAGCAGCCAAGGGATCGGTCCCACTGAAGCTTTCTTT.

This clonotype was counted many times. This rearrangement joins TRBV12-3 or TRBV12-4 to TRBJ2-5, with 8 nucleotides matching TRBD1. The J segment lost 3 bases and the V segment lost 3 bases, leaving 6 bases of the junction unmatched. The length of the CDR3 is 15 residues. This CDR3 reads CASSFSGTGEETQYF. The CDR3 DNA sequence: TGTGCCAGCAGTTTTTCCGGGACAGGAGAAGAGACCCAGTACTTC.

This clonotype was counted ten times or more. The chain has TRBV10-2 and TRBJ1-1; D unresolved. The CDR3 has 15 amino acids. With 7 bases removed from V and 1 base from J, the gap between germline ends came to 16 bases. The germline V gene encodes CDR1 WSHSY and CDR2 SAAADI. CDR3 sequence (DNA): TGCGCCAGCACCCCCTCAGTGATTAGGAACACTGAAGCTTTCTTT. Its translation: CASTPSVIRNTEAFF.

In this sample, this clonotype turned up a few times. J is TRBJ1-2 and V is TRBV14, with a weak D call TRBD1 (5 bases). Trimming removed 5 bases from V and 3 bases from J, with 10 bases in between. Germline V gene lookup returns CDR1 SGHDN and CDR2 FVKESK. The CDR3 spans 13 residues. CDR3: CASSTGGYYGYTF. The CDR3 region has the DNA TGTGCCAGCAGCACAGGAGGGTACTATGGCTACACCTTC.

This clonotype was observed a few times. J is TRBJ1-1 and V is TRBV20-1; possible D gene TRBD1, 5 bases. Germline CDR1 reads DFQATT; CDR2 reads SNEGSKA (reference sequence). This CDR3 comprises 12 residues. Here the CDR3 DNA reads TGCAGCTCAGGGATTGAGAACACTGAAGCTTTCTTT. It codes for CSSGIENTEAFF.

This clonotype was recorded at least ten times. This chain links TRBV7-2 with TRBJ2-7; D call uncertain. Trimming left V 5 bases short and J 4 bases short, with 6 bases between. This CDR3 region has 11 residues. Germline V lookup: CDR1 SGHTA, CDR2 FQGNSA. The CDR3 DNA sequence: TGTGCCAGCAGCGCCAAGTACGAGCAGTACTTC. Its protein product is CASSAKYEQYF.

This chain links TRBV7-9 with TRBJ1-1; no reliable D call. Germline CDR1 SEHNR, CDR2 FQNEAQ (reference sequence). The V end lost 1 base, the J end lost 1 base, and 10 bases lay between the germline ends. This CDR3 is 15 amino acids long. The CDR3 reads CASSLGHIPNTEAFF. CDR3 DNA sequence: TGTGCCAGCAGCTTAGGACATATACCGAACACTGAAGCTTTCTTT.

This clonotype showed up many times. V gene TRBV12-3 or TRBV12-4 combines with J gene TRBJ2-2; 9 bases agree with TRBD2. CDR3 length: 14 amino acids. With 8 bases clipped from V and 1 base from J, the junction kept 2 bases outside the gene matches. The CDR3 DNA is TGTGCCAGCCTAGCGGGGAAGAACACCGGGGAGCTGTTTTTT. Translation: CASLAGKNTGELFF.

Many counts were recorded for this clonotype. This sequence joins TRBV30 and TRBJ1-5; no definite D call. V was trimmed by 0 bases and J by 7 bases, leaving 10 bases between them. This CDR3 region has 13 residues. Germline values: CDR1 GTSNPN, CDR2 SVGIG (reference sequence). This chain's CDR3 is CAWSVDSSQPQHF. CDR3 nucleotides: TGTGCCTGGAGTGTAGATTCATCGCAGCCCCAGCATTTT.

This clonotype was seen at least ten times. This rearrangement joins TRBV7-6 to TRBJ2-2; 8 nucleotides line up with TRBD2. The germline CDR1 and CDR2 sequences are SGHVS and FNYEAQ. This CDR3 spans 17 amino acids. The junction had 4 bases not matched to a gene; V was cut back by 0 bases and J by 1 base. CDR3: CASSLALSGKNTGELFF. The CDR3 bases are TGTGCCAGCAGCTTAGCGCTTAGCGGGAAGAACACCGGGGAGCTGTTTTTT. The full variable domain, completed using reference TRBV7-6 and TRBJ2-2, is GAGVSQSPRYKVTKRGQDVALRCDPISGHVSLYWYRQALGQGPEFLTYFNYEAQQDKSGLPNDRFSAERPEGSISTLTIQRTEQRDSAMYRCASSLALSGKNTGELFFGEGSRLTVL.

The rearrangement joins TRBV7-6 to TRBJ2-1; D is unresolved. The length of the CDR3 is 12 residues. CDR1 and CDR2 from the germline V gene are SGHVS and FNYEAQ. V lost 1 base and J lost 7, with 5 bases in between. The CDR3 is CASSLDPNEQFF. The DNA for the CDR3 is TGTGCCAGCAGCTTAGACCCTAATGAGCAGTTCTTC. The full variable domain, with the rest looked up from reference TRBV7-6 and TRBJ2-1, is GAGVSQSPRYKVTKRGQDVALRCDPISGHVSLYWYRQALGQGPEFLTYFNYEAQQDKSGLPNDRFSAERPEGSISTLTIQRTEQRDSAMYRCASSLDPNEQFFGPGTRLTVL.

This clonotype was recorded at least ten times. This chain links TRBV3-1 with TRBJ2-7; 8 bases map to TRBD1. This CDR3 has 13 amino acids. V dropped 7 bases and J dropped 6; count of bases not matched to a gene: 8. Germline-derived CDR1 and CDR2 are LGHDT and YNNKEL (reference sequence). CDR3 sequence reads: CASTQGAASEQYF. The CDR3, as DNA: TGTGCCAGCACCCAGGGGGCGGCAAGCGAGCAGTACTTC.

The chain couples TRBV5-4 to TRBJ1-2, with D maybe TRBD1 (5 bases). Per the germline V gene, CDR1 is SGHNT and CDR2 is YYREEE (reference sequence). V lost 0 bases to trimming and J lost 8 bases, with 20 bases between them. The CDR3 is 16 residues long. DNA for the CDR3: TGTGCCAGCAGCTTGGTTCGCGGCCGCGCCGGGGGAGGCTACACCTTC. Its protein product is CASSLVRGRAGGGYTF.